The 9 T cell receptor beta chains reported below all come from one sample, sequenced in a study of blood T cell repertoires in COVID-19. The repertoire was sequenced with immunoSEQ multiplex PCR; TCRdb's copy has only in-frame clones and lacks some. The sample has a few hundred thousand clones; around 88% are singletons. Specimen: PBMCs or T cells enriched from blood (not recorded which). These receptors all stem from a woman in her 30s who had been exposed to COVID-19.

The V call is TRBV10-3, the J call TRBJ1-4; 9 nucleotides agree with TRBD1. Losses at the gene ends were 5 bases for V and 6 bases for J; bases not matched to a gene: 13. CDR3 length: 17 residues. From germline, CDR1 is ENHRY and CDR2 SYGVKD. CDR3 sequence reads: CAISLIPPGQGDEKLFF. Here the CDR3 DNA reads TGTGCCATCAGTCTTATCCCTCCGGGACAGGGAGATGAAAAACTGTTTTTT.

This rearrangement joins TRBV3-1 (or the pseudogene TRBV3-2) to TRBJ2-7, with D tentatively TRBD2 (6 bases). Germline values: CDR1 LGHDT, CDR2 YNNKEL (reference sequence). V lost 4 bases and J lost 1, with 14 bases in between. This CDR3 has 15 amino acids. In DNA, the CDR3 is TGTGCCAGCAGCCGTCTTCCCGGGGGTTCCTACGAGCAGTACTTC. Its translation is CASSRLPGGSYEQYF.

J is TRBJ2-5 and V is TRBV19, with 11 bases aligning to TRBD2. Germline V gene sequence: CDR1 LNHDA, CDR2 SQIVND (reference sequence). The CDR3 extends over 18 amino acids. V trimming: 6 bases; J trimming: 4 bases; junction bases outside the gene matches: 16. The CDR3 sequence: CASRPLGSGGAMRETQYF. Here the CDR3 DNA reads TGTGCCAGTAGACCCTTGGGTAGCGGGGGGGCCATGCGAGAGACCCAGTACTTC.

The J gene is TRBJ1-1, the V gene TRBV3-1 (or the pseudogene TRBV3-2); maybe TRBD1 (5 bases). Germline V gene sequence: CDR1 LGHDT, CDR2 YNNKEL (reference sequence). Trimming stripped 4 bases from V and 5 bases from J, with 17 bases between. The CDR3 has 15 residues. The DNA of the CDR3 is TGTGCCAGCAGCCCCAACCCCGGGGGGAGGACTGAAGCTTTCTTT. As protein: CASSPNPGGRTEAFF.

V and J are TRBV6-1 and TRBJ2-7; D may be TRBD2 (5 bases). CDR3 size: 13 residues. Trimming cost V 3 bases and J 4 bases, with 10 bases left between them. CDR1 is MNHNS, CDR2 SASEGT, per germline. This CDR3 is CASSDPGMYEQYF. For the CDR3, the DNA is TGTGCCAGCAGTGACCCGGGGATGTACGAGCAGTACTTC.

For the CDR3, the DNA is TGTGCCAGCTCATCCGAAATACAGGGTTTTGGTTCACCCCTCCACTTT. Translating gives CASSSEIQGFGSPLHF. This chain uses TRBV18 with TRBJ1-6, with D perhaps matching TRBD1 (6 bases). CDR1 KGHSH and CDR2 LQKENI come from the germline V gene. The CDR3 sequence is 16 residues long. V lost 5 bases and J lost 9, with 20 bases in between. Filled out from reference TRBV18 and TRBJ1-6, the complete variable domain reads NAGVMQNPRHLVRRRGQEARLRCSPMKGHSHVYWYRQLPEEGLKFMVYLQKENIIDESGMPKERFSAEFPKEGPSILRIQQVVRGDSAAYFCASSSEIQGFGSPLHFGNGTRLTVT.

This chain joins TRBV5-1 and TRBJ1-2; 7 nucleotides match TRBD1. From germline, CDR1 is SGHRS and CDR2 YFSETQ. The CDR3 has 15 residues. V gave up 1 base and J gave up 7 bases; unmatched junction bases: 10. The CDR3 loop is CASSLNTGARFGYTF. Here the CDR3 DNA reads TGCGCCAGCAGCTTGAATACAGGGGCCCGTTTTGGCTACACCTTC.

The chain links TRBV2 to TRBJ2-3; 11 bases are a match to TRBD1. The trim removed 0 bases at V and 1 base at J, leaving 9 bases unmatched. This CDR3 spans 19 amino acids. Germline V CDR1 and CDR2: SNHLY, FYNNEI. DNA of the CDR3: TGTGCCAGCAGTGAAGCGCTTCAGGGACAGGGGGTTCGCACAGATACGCAGTATTTT. Translating gives CASSEALQGQGVRTDTQYF.

V and J are TRBV23-1 and TRBJ2-3; D gene uncertain. TRBV23-1 is marked as an open reading frame, function uncertain. Trimming removed 0 bases at V and 2 bases at J, with 9 bases between. The CDR3 is made up of 15 amino acids. This chain's CDR3 is CASSQSVKATDTQYF. The CDR3 coding sequence is TGCGCCAGCAGTCAATCGGTTAAAGCCACAGATACGCAGTATTTT.